Sequencing of this T cell receptor beta chain was carried out in a study of cytomegalovirus exposure and HLA in healthy donors. Whole-study results and caveats: Investigators reported 150 to 200 TCR beta chains as tied to cytomegalovirus.

Vbeta (60) and Jbeta (13) primers were used in the PCR. Only in-frame clones appear in the TCRdb table, and some are missing; sequencing was by immunoSEQ multiplex PCR. The sample lists 100,000 to 150,000 clones, approximately 84% occurring once. As regards this clone: The antigen is unknown.

Trimming took 5 bases from V and 4 from J; bases not matched to a gene: 6. This CDR3 region has 15 residues. CDR1 and CDR2 from the germline V gene are MDHEN and SYDVKM. It was healthy bone marrow donors who served as donors. The rearrangement joins TRBV28 to TRBJ1-4, with 8 nucleotides matching TRBD1. The receptor was isolated from a woman in her thirties or forties in good health and CMV-seronegative. Sequencing input: PBMCs. In nucleotides, the CDR3 is TGTGCCAGCAGTCTACCGACAGGGGATAATGAAAAACTGTTTTTT. Its protein product is CASSLPTGDNEKLFF.